This entry describes one TCR beta chain. This sample is part of a study of control samples from healthy donors and cancer patients. Sequencing was performed with immunoSEQ multiplex PCR; in TCRdb, only in-frame clones are kept and a portion is missing. Of under 200,000 clones in the sample, around 94% are singletons; the top ten hold around 15%. This receptor was identified in a man aged 55 to 70 with colorectal cancer. The sample consisted of PBMCs.

DNA of the CDR3: TGTGCCAGCAGTTTAGGGACTGCCACAGATACGCAGTATTTT. This sequence encodes CASSLGTATDTQYF. The chain uses TRBV27 and TRBJ2-3, with a possible D match to TRBD2 (6 bases). Germline values: CDR1 MNHEY, CDR2 SMNVEV (reference sequence). The CDR3 extends over 14 amino acids. V gave up 2 bases and J gave up 2 bases, with 8 bases separating them.